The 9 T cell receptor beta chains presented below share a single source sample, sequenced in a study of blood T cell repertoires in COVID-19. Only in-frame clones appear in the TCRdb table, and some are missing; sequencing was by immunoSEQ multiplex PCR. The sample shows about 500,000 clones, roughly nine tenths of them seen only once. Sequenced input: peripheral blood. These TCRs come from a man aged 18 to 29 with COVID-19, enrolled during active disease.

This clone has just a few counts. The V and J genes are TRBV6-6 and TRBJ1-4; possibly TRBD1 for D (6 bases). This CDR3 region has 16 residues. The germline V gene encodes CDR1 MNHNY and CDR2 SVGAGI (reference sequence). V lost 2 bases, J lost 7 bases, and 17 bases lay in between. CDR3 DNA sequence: TGTGCCAGCAGTTACGCCACAGGGAATCGGATTGAAAAACTGTTTTTT. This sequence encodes CASSYATGNRIEKLFF.

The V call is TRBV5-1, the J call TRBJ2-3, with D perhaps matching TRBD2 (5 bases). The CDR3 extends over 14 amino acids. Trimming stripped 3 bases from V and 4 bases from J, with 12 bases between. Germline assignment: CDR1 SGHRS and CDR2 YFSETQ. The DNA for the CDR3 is TGCGCCAGCAGCTGGTCACTAGAGTCAGATACGCAGTATTTT. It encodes CASSWSLESDTQYF.

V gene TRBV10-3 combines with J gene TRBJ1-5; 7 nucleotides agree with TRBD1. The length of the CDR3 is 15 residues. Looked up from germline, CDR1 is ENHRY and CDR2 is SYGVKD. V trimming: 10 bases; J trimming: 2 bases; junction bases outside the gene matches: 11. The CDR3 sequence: CATADRTNGNQPQHF. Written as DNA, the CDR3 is TGTGCCACCGCGGACAGGACAAACGGCAATCAGCCCCAGCATTTT.

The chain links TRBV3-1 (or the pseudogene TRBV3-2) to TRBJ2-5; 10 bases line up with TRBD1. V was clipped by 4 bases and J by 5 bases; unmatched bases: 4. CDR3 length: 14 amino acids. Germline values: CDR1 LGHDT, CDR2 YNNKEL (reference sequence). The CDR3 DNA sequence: TGTGCCAGCAGCCTAGGACAGGGGGGGGAGACCCAGTACTTC. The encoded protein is CASSLGQGGETQYF.

CDR3 in DNA: TGCACCAGCAGCCCCCGGGTCCCCGTCGAGCAGTACTTC. This sequence encodes CTSSPRVPVEQYF. The chain employs TRBV1 and TRBJ2-7; TRBD2 was called by the table and not checked on the DNA. TRBV1 represents a pseudogene. The CDR3 runs to 13 residues.

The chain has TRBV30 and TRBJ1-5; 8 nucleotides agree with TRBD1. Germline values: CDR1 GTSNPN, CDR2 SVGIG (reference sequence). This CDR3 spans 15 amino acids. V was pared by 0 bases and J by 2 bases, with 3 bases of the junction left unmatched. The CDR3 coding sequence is TGTGCCTGGAGTGTAGCAGGGGGCGGCAATCAGCCCCAGCATTTT. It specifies CAWSVAGGGNQPQHF.

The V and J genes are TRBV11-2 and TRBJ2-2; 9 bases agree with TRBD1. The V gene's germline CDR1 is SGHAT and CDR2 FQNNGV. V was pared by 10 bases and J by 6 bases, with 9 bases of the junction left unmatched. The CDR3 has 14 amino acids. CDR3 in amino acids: CATAPGQGSGELFF. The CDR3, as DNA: TGTGCCACCGCACCGGGACAGGGATCCGGGGAGCTGTTTTTT.

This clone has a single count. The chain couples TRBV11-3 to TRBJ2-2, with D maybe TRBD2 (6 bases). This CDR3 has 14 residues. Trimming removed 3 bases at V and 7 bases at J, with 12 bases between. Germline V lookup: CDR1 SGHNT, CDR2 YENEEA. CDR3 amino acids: CASSFDSRGGELFF. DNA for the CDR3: TGTGCCAGCAGCTTCGACTCGCGGGGCGGGGAGCTGTTTTTT.

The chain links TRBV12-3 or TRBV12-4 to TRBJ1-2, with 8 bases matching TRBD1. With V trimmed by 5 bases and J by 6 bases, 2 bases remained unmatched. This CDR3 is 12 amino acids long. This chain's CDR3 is CASSRQGHGYTF. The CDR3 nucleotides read TGTGCCAGCAGTCGACAGGGGCATGGCTACACCTTC.